The rows below give T cell receptor beta chains drawn from one sample of a study of cytomegalovirus exposure and HLA in healthy donors. Sequencing used immunoSEQ multiplex PCR; TCRdb keeps in-frame clones, though not all of them. This table lists 180,000 or so clones. The specimen was PBMCs. The receptors originated from a woman aged 18-35 years in good health and CMV-seropositive. CDR3s include the opening cysteine and the closing phenylalanine or tryptophan. D genes are given only for firm matches.

v_call,d_call,j_call,cdr3_nt,cdr3_aa
TRBV10-1,TRBD2,TRBJ2-1,TGCGCCAGCAGTGGGACTCTAGCGGAAAGGTACAATGAGCAGTTCTTC,CASSGTLAERYNEQFF
TRBV5-1,-,TRBJ2-7,TGCGCCAGCAGCGCCGACACACCGGCCTACGAGCAGTACTTC,CASSADTPAYEQYF
TRBV15,-,TRBJ1-5,TGTGCCACCAGCAGAGAAATGGCGGCGGGGCTGCCCCAGCATTTT,CATSREMAAGLPQHF
TRBV10-1,-,TRBJ2-4,TGCGCCAGCAGTGACCTGACAGGTTTCGACAAAAACATTCAGTACTTC,CASSDLTGFDKNIQYF
TRBV11-2,-,TRBJ1-1,TGTGCCAGCAGGCTGGGCCACTTGAACACTGAAGCTTTCTTT,CASRLGHLNTEAFF
TRBV20-1,-,TRBJ2-1,TGCAGTGCCCGCCTCGGGATCGAGCAGTTCTTC,CSARLGIEQFF
TRBV9,-,TRBJ2-5,TGTGCCAGCAGCCCCTCTATCCCGGACAGGACCCAGTACTTC,CASSPSIPDRTQYF
TRBV5-1,-,TRBJ1-1,TGCGCCAGCAGCCCCGCGGACAGGAACACTGAAGCTTTCTTT,CASSPADRNTEAFF
TRBV5-1,-,TRBJ1-3,TGCGCCAGCAGCTCGTCCGGGGACACCATATATTTT,CASSSSGDTIYF
TRBV5-4,-,TRBJ2-6,TGTGCCAGCAGCTCGGTGGTACTTCCTGGGGCCAACGTCCTGACTTTC,CASSSVVLPGANVLTF
TRBV6-4,-,TRBJ2-2,TGTGCCAGCAGCCGACAGAACACCGGGGAGCTGTTTTTT,CASSRQNTGELFF
TRBV7-9,-,TRBJ2-2,TGTGCCAGCAGCCGTTTAAAAGGGGTGAACACCGGGGAGCTGTTTTTT,CASSRLKGVNTGELFF
TRBV11-3,TRBD2,TRBJ2-3,TGTGCCAGCAGACTAGCGGGGTACACAGATACGCAGTATTTT,CASRLAGYTDTQYF
TRBV15,TRBD2,TRBJ2-5,TGTGCCACCCGACTAGCGGGAGGAGAGACCCAGTACTTC,CATRLAGGETQYF
TRBV30,-,TRBJ1-5,TGTGCCTGGAGTGAGGACAGTAATAGCAATCAGCCCCAGCATTTT,CAWSEDSNSNQPQHF
TRBV18,-,TRBJ1-2,TGTGCCAGCTCACCACGGCGTTCGAGTTTTTCTGAGGGTGGCTACACCTTC,CASSPRRSSFSEGGYTF
TRBV2,-,TRBJ2-3,TGTGCCAGCAGTGAAGGCGACAAGCGCACAGATACGCAGTATTTT,CASSEGDKRTDTQYF
TRBV6-5,-,TRBJ2-7,TGTGCCAGCAGTTACTCGAGAGGCCACGAGCAGTACTTC,CASSYSRGHEQYF